Reported below is one T cell receptor beta chain. Its specificity is unknown. This sample was taken from a study of cytomegalovirus exposure and HLA in healthy donors. For the study at large: The roughly 130 validation repertoires used the same platform as the roughly 670 first-cohort repertoires (as reported by a later analysis).

Findings and limits, study-wide: Subsequent analysis revealed that first-cohort TCR clusters tended to co-occur in the roughly 120 validation repertoires. The investigators catalogued 150 or so TCR beta chains as cytomegalovirus-associated.

The method was immunoSEQ multiplex PCR; TCRdb's version includes in-frame clones alone and lacks a portion of them. This sample has 200,000 or so clones, with around 84% found just once. Separation from the approximately 720-subject first cohort characterized the approximately 130-subject validation cohort, to which the donors belonged. Germline CDR1 and CDR2: SQVTM and ANQGSEA. Between the trimmed V and J ends, which lost 6 bases and 8 bases, there was a span of 17 bases. The CDR3 has 13 residues. This sequence was found in a man between 18 and 35 years old in good health and CMV-seropositive. Sequences were obtained from PBMCs. The rearrangement links TRBV29-1 to TRBJ2-4; no clear D. The CDR3 protein is CSVDVAPYDIQYF. CDR3 coding DNA: TGCAGCGTCGACGTAGCACCCTACGACATTCAGTACTTC.